The T cell receptor beta chain described here comes from a study of blood T cells in healthy people across ages. V shed 5 bases and J shed 15 bases, with 17 bases lying between them. The CDR3 loop spans 12 amino acids. CDR1 and CDR2 from the germline V gene are MNHEY and SVGEGT. Alongside a J-beta primer mix, a sample-barcoded 5' primer served in a second PCR lasting about 7 to 12 cycles. TCRdb re-derived calls from the 5' RACE reads in MiXCR, one entry per CDR3 protein. The sample gives 650,000 to 950,000 distinct CDR3 sequences, 40% to 50% of which show up once; under 20% is in the top ten. The chain is built from TRBV6-2 or TRBV6-3 and TRBJ2-1; maybe TRBD2 (6 bases). Sequenced: blood. The clonotype was recovered from a man aged 60 to 69 in good health. The DNA of the CDR3 is TGTGCCAGCAGTACACCGGGACTCCCGGGGTTCTTC. The encoded protein is CASSTPGLPGFF.